This T cell receptor (beta chain) was recorded in a study of CD8 T cells in acute hepatitis C reinfection. Whole-study context: Sequences come from NS3-1073-specific CD8+ T cells, during acute infection and after clearance.

Per the germline V gene, CDR1 is PRHDT and CDR2 is FYEKMQ (reference sequence). The CDR3 sequence is 14 residues long. Trimming removed 8 bases from V and 1 base from J, with 12 bases in between. Described time point: naive CD8 control sorted from an acute-time-point sample. Profiled with immunoSEQ multiplex PCR; TCRdb holds only in-frame clones, not every one. Of about 38,000 clones listed, around nine tenths were seen once; the top ten hold more than 0.4%. General study points: Only TCRbeta was bulk sequenced, so alphabeta pairing of public clonotypes remains unknown. No chronic follow-up sample yielded enough NS3-1073 specific cells. A V04-02/J02-02 clonotype was among under 15 public ones, independent of outcome.

Turning to this clone: The antigen remains unidentified.

The TCR was taken from a man aged 25-45 years with chronic hepatitis C. The J gene is TRBJ2-1, the V gene TRBV13; perhaps TRBD2 as D (5 bases). Sequenced sample: naive CD8+ T cells from PBMCs. The CDR3 DNA follows: TGTGCCAGCCTCGGGGTCTCTTCCTACAATGAGCAGTTCTTC. Its protein product is CASLGVSSYNEQFF.